The 25 T cell receptor beta chains listed next were all sequenced from one sample in a study of T cells in Graves' hyperthyroidism and ophthalmopathy. RNA transcripts provided the source from which TCR beta CDR3 regions were amplified. Initially, a first-round RT-PCR of the TCR CDR3 employed the HTBI primer set. TCRdb analysed the multiplex PCR reads with MiXCR anew, one entry per CDR3 protein. The sample has roughly 500,000 distinct CDR3 sequences; about 20% are singletons. The sequenced material came from blood. Receptor source: a woman in her seventies with Graves' ophthalmopathy.

This clonotype was seen more than once but under ten times. The chain uses TRBV27 and TRBJ2-3; 12 bases match TRBD2. This CDR3 has 16 residues. Germline loops: CDR1 MNHEY, CDR2 SMNVEV (reference sequence). The junction had 6 bases not matched to a gene; V was cut back by 6 bases and J by 2 bases. The chain's CDR3 is CASSRGLAGFTDTQYF. In DNA form, the CDR3 reads TGTGCCAGCAGCCGTGGACTAGCGGGGTTCACAGATACGCAGTATTTT.

This clonotype was counted at least ten times. J is TRBJ1-4 and V is TRBV28; D remains unclear. CDR3 length: 16 amino acids. The V end was cut by 4 bases, the J end by 5 bases, with 17 bases between. Per the germline V gene, CDR1 is MDHEN and CDR2 is SYDVKM. The CDR3 sequence: CASSSVPGRGNEKLFF. CDR3 in DNA: TGTGCCAGCAGTTCCGTGCCAGGACGGGGAAATGAAAAACTGTTTTTT.

The chain recombines TRBV20-1 with TRBJ1-5; D possibly corresponds to TRBD1 (6 bases). V lost 3 bases and J 1 base, leaving 16 bases between the germline ends. This CDR3 is built from 16 residues. Germline loops: CDR1 DFQATT, CDR2 SNEGSKA (reference sequence). The chain's CDR3 is CSARALGAVSNQPQHF. The CDR3, as DNA: TGCAGTGCTAGGGCCCTGGGGGCTGTGAGCAATCAGCCCCAGCATTTT.

This clonotype was seen a handful of times. The chain has TRBV12-3 or TRBV12-4 and TRBJ1-1; D gene ambiguous. With 7 bases removed from V and 5 bases from J, the gap between germline ends came to 17 bases. This CDR3 is built from 14 residues. In nucleotides, the CDR3 is TGTGCCAGCAACATTCGACCGGGGAGAACTGAAGCTTTCTTT. It translates to CASNIRPGRTEAFF.

This clonotype has at least ten counts. The V and J genes are TRBV28 and TRBJ1-1, with D unresolved. Germline V gives CDR1 MDHEN, CDR2 SYDVKM. V was shortened by 7 bases and J by 1 base, with 13 bases between the two germline ends. The length of the CDR3 is 14 residues. CDR3 sequence: CASTPGGPNTEAFF. The CDR3 bases are TGTGCCAGCACCCCCGGAGGACCGAACACTGAAGCTTTCTTT. Complete variable domain (other parts from reference TRBV28 and TRBJ1-1): DVKVTQSSRYLVKRTGEKVFLECVQDMDHENMFWYRQDPGLGLRLIYFSYDVKMKEKGDIPEGYSVSREKKERFSLILESASTNQTSMYLCASTPGGPNTEAFFGQGTRLTVV.

This clonotype has a count of ten or more. Written as DNA, the CDR3 is TGTGCCAGCCGCCTGTTCCGGAGCTCCTACAATGAGCAGTTCTTC. Translation: CASRLFRSSYNEQFF. The V gene is TRBV11-2, the J gene TRBJ2-1, with D hard to call. The V gene's germline CDR1 is SGHAT and CDR2 FQNNGV. The ends were cut back, 8 bases at V and 0 bases at J, with 14 bases in the middle. CDR3 length: 15 residues.

This clonotype occurred many times. This rearrangement joins TRBV11-2 to TRBJ2-1, with D unclear. From germline, CDR1 is SGHAT and CDR2 FQNNGV. This CDR3 region has 13 residues. The ends were cut back, 5 bases at V and 8 bases at J, with 13 bases in the middle. The CDR3 DNA reads as TGTGCCAGCAGCCTCGAGCGTGGCGATGAGCAGTTCTTC. Protein: CASSLERGDEQFF.

V gene TRBV7-2 combines with J gene TRBJ1-5, with D perhaps TRBD1 (5 bases). CDR1 and CDR2 (germline): SGHTA, FQGNSA. This CDR3 region has 13 residues. The V and J ends lost 5 bases and 7 bases respectively, with 12 bases between them. This chain's CDR3 is CASSLRQLQPQHF. In DNA, the CDR3 is TGTGCCAGCAGCCTTAGACAGTTGCAGCCCCAGCATTTT.

The chain carries TRBV12-5 and TRBJ1-2; no firm D call. The length of the CDR3 is 13 residues. The V end was cut by 7 bases, the J end by 8 bases, with 17 bases between. Germline V lookup: CDR1 LGHNT, CDR2 FRNRAP. CDR3 nucleotide sequence: TGTGCTAGTGCCCAGGTGTCAATAACGGGCTACACCTTC. Amino acids: CASAQVSITGYTF. The full variable domain, in which reference TRBV12-5 and TRBJ1-2 provide the parts outside the CDR3, is DARVTQTPRHKVTEMGQEVTMRCQPILGHNTVFWYRQTMMQGLELLAYFRNRAPLDDSGMPKDRFSAEMPDATLATLKIQPSEPRDSAVYFCASAQVSITGYTFGSGTRLTVV.

The rearrangement uses TRBV12-3 or TRBV12-4 and TRBJ2-5; D is unresolved. V gave up 3 bases and J gave up 9 bases, with 14 bases separating them. The CDR3 consists of 13 residues. In DNA form, the CDR3 reads TGTGCCAGCAGTTTTGGCCGGATTGCGTCCCAGTACTTC. Translated, it gives CASSFGRIASQYF.

This clonotype came up many times. This chain joins TRBV5-1 and TRBJ2-7; 8 nucleotides match TRBD1. V lost 2 bases and J lost 6; bases outside the gene matches: 1. The CDR3 loop spans 12 amino acids. The germline gives CDR1 SGHRS, CDR2 YFSETQ. The CDR3 loop reads CASSFGTGEQYF. The CDR3 DNA reads TGCGCCAGCAGCTTCGGGACAGGCGAGCAGTACTTC.

The rearrangement joins TRBV6-1 to TRBJ2-7; D perhaps matches TRBD2 (6 bases). The germline V gene encodes CDR1 MNHNS and CDR2 SASEGT. V was shortened by 6 bases and J by 5 bases, with 20 bases between the two germline ends. The CDR3 covers 15 residues. This CDR3 reads CASRPSGTAGHEQYF. CDR3 coding DNA: TGTGCCAGCAGGCCTTCCGGGACTGCGGGCCACGAGCAGTACTTC.

This clonotype was counted at least ten times. J is TRBJ2-7 and V is TRBV6-1; 7 nucleotides agree with TRBD2. The CDR3 loop spans 17 amino acids. V was clipped by 5 bases and J by 0 bases; unmatched bases: 13. Germline assignment: CDR1 MNHNS and CDR2 SASEGT. Here the CDR3 reads CASSYVNWLADSYEQYF. CDR3 in DNA: TGTGCCAGCAGTTACGTGAACTGGCTAGCGGACTCCTACGAGCAGTACTTC.

The CDR3, as DNA: TGTGCCAGCAGTGAGCCCTACAGGGGCTACGAGCAGTACTTC. Residues: CASSEPYRGYEQYF. V gene TRBV6-1 combines with J gene TRBJ2-7, with TRBD1 matching over 7 bases. Trimming cost V 3 bases and J 3 bases; bases outside gene matches: 5. The CDR3 is 14 amino acids. CDR1 is MNHNS and CDR2 is SASEGT in the germline V gene.

The chain combines TRBV10-3 with TRBJ1-5, with TRBD1 as a possible D gene (5 bases). Trimming left V 6 bases short and J 0 bases short, with 15 bases between. Germline CDR1 and CDR2: ENHRY and SYGVKD. The CDR3 has 16 residues. The CDR3 spells CAISGVGGGSNQPQHF. The CDR3 DNA reads TGTGCCATCAGCGGCGTGGGTGGGGGTAGCAATCAGCCCCAGCATTTT.

The rearrangement uses TRBV9 and TRBJ2-2; 14 nucleotides align to TRBD2. Germline V gene sequence: CDR1 SGDLS, CDR2 YYNGEE. This CDR3 has 18 amino acids. V trimming: 4 bases; J trimming: 1 base; junction bases outside the gene matches: 6. The CDR3 coding sequence is TGTGCCAGCAGCCCGGAGGGACTAGCGGGAGTGAACACCGGGGAGCTGTTTTTT. As protein: CASSPEGLAGVNTGELFF.

In its sample, this clonotype was seen a few times. The rearrangement uses TRBV9 and TRBJ1-2; a possible D gene is TRBD1 (5 bases). This CDR3 contains 14 residues. Looked up from germline, CDR1 is SGDLS and CDR2 is YYNGEE. V was cut by 5 bases and J by 0 bases, with 11 bases left in between. The CDR3 spells CASRGDRTNYGYTF. The CDR3 DNA reads as TGTGCCAGCAGAGGGGACCGAACTAACTATGGCTACACCTTC.

This clonotype was detected once. The CDR3 DNA is TGTGCCAGCAGCATTGGACAGGGCAACATAGGGAATGAGCAGTTCTTC. It translates to CASSIGQGNIGNEQFF. This rearrangement joins TRBV13 to TRBJ2-1, with 8 bases lining up with TRBD1. Germline loops: CDR1 PRHDT, CDR2 FYEKMQ (reference sequence). There are 16 residues in the CDR3. After removal of 5 bases from V and 7 bases from J, the junction contained 13 bases not matched to a gene.

This clonotype was detected a few times. CDR3 sequence (DNA): TGCAGCGTTGAAGAGGGGGAATGGAATGAGCAGTTCTTC. This gives the protein CSVEEGEWNEQFF. The rearrangement links TRBV29-1 to TRBJ2-1, with D possibly being TRBD1 or TRBD2 (5 bases each). V was cut by 0 bases and J by 7 bases, with 10 bases left in between. The CDR3 length is 13 residues. CDR1 SQVTM and CDR2 ANQGSEA come from the germline V gene.

The rearrangement uses TRBV7-6 and TRBJ1-1, with D hard to call. Trimming took off 2 bases at V and 4 bases at J, with 5 bases between the two ends. The CDR3 is 12 amino acids. Germline V gene data show CDR1 as SGHVS and CDR2 as FNYEAQ. This chain's CDR3 is CASSLLSTEAFF. The CDR3 coding sequence is TGTGCCAGCAGCTTATTGAGCACTGAAGCTTTCTTT. The complete variable domain, with remaining parts taken from reference TRBV7-6 and TRBJ1-1, reads GAGVSQSPRYKVTKRGQDVALRCDPISGHVSLYWYRQALGQGPEFLTYFNYEAQQDKSGLPNDRFSAERPEGSISTLTIQRTEQRDSAMYRCASSLLSTEAFFGQGTRLTVV.

The V call is TRBV3-1, the J call TRBJ2-3; D unclear. Trimming pared 0 bases from V and 4 bases from J, leaving 14 bases between. CDR1 LGHDT and CDR2 YNNKEL come from the germline V gene (reference sequence). There are 16 residues in the CDR3. In DNA, the CDR3 is TGTGCCAGCAGCCAAGAGCGGTCGATGTGGGCAGATACGCAGTATTTT. Residues: CASSQERSMWADTQYF.

The V call is TRBV29-1, the J call TRBJ2-7; D not resolved. Germline values: CDR1 SQVTM, CDR2 ANQGSEA. V lost 4 bases to trimming and J lost 3 bases, with 7 bases between them. This CDR3 comprises 11 residues. DNA for the CDR3: TGCAGCGTTGTCTCTGTCTACGAGCAGTACTTC. The encoded protein is CSVVSVYEQYF.

This clonotype was seen more than once but under ten times. The rearrangement joins TRBV29-1 to TRBJ1-1; a possible D gene is TRBD1 (5 bases). CDR1 and CDR2 from the germline V gene are SQVTM and ANQGSEA. The CDR3 runs to 14 residues. Trimming removed 2 bases from V and 4 bases from J, with 14 bases in between. CDR3 coding DNA: TGCAGCGTTGAATCACAGCGCAGGGTCACTGAAGCTTTCTTT. The encoded protein is CSVESQRRVTEAFF. Full variable domain (remainder filled in from reference TRBV29-1 and TRBJ1-1): SAVISQKPSRDICQRGTSLTIQCQVDSQVTMMFWYRQQPGQSLTLIATANQGSEATYESGFVIDKFPISRPNLTFSTLTVSNMSPEDSSIYLCSVESQRRVTEAFFGQGTRLTVV.

This clonotype showed up many times. The rearrangement links TRBV2 to TRBJ2-7, with TRBD1 matching 8 bases. Germline CDR1 SNHLY, CDR2 FYNNEI. With V trimmed by 1 base and J by 1 base, 6 bases remained unmatched. The CDR3 is 16 residues long. CDR3 in amino acids: CASSEDGQGASYEQYF. The CDR3 DNA follows: TGTGCCAGCAGTGAAGACGGGCAGGGGGCGTCCTACGAGCAGTACTTC.

The rearrangement joins TRBV20-1 to TRBJ2-7; 8 bases match TRBD1. The CDR3 contains 14 residues. J gave up 2 bases and V 6 bases, and 9 bases lay outside the gene matches. The germline CDR1 and CDR2 sequences are DFQATT and SNEGSKA (reference sequence). This chain's CDR3 is CSAIPGTGTYEQYF. CDR3 DNA: TGCAGTGCCATCCCCGGGACAGGAACCTACGAGCAGTACTTC.